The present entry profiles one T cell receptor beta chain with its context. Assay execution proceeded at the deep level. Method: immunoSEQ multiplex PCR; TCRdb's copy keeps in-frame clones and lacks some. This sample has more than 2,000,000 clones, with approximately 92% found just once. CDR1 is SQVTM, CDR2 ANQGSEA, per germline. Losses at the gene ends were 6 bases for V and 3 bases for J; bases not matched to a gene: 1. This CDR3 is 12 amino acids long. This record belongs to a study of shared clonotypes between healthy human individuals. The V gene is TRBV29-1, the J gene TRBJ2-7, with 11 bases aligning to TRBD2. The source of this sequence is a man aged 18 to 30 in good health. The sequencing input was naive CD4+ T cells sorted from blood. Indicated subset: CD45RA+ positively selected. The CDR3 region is CSVGTSGYEQYF. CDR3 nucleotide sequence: TGCAGCGTCGGGACTAGCGGCTACGAGCAGTACTTC.